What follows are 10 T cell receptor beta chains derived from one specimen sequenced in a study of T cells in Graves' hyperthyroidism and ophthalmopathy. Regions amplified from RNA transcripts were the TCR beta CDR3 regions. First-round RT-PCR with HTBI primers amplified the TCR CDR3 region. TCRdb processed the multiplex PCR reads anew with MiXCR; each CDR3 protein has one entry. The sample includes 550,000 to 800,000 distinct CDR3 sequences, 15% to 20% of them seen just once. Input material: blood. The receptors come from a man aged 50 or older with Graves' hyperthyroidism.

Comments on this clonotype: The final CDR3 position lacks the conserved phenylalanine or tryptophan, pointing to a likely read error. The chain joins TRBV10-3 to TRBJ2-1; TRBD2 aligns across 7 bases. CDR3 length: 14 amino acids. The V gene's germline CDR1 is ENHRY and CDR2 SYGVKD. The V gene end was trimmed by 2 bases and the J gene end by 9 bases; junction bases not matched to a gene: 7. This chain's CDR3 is CAISEKSSGLEQFL. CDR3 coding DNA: TGTGCCATCAGTGAGAAATCTAGCGGACTTGAGCAGTTCCTC.

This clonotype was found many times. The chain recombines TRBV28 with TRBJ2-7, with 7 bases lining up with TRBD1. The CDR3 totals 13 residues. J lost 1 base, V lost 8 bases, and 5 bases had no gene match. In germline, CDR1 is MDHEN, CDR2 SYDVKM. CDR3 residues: CASLYRGSYEQYF. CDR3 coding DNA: TGTGCCAGCCTCTACAGGGGATCCTACGAGCAGTACTTC.

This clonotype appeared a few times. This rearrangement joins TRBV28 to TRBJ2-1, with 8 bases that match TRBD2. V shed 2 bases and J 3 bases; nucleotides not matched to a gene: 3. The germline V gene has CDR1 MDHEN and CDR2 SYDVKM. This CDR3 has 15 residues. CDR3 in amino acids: CASSLASGYYNEQFF. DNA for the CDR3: TGTGCCAGCAGTTTAGCTAGCGGGTACTACAATGAGCAGTTCTTC.

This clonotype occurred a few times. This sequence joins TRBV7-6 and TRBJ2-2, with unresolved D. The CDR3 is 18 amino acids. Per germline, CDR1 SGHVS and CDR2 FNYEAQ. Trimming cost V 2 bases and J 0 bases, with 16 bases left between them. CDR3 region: CASSLSSGKFANTGELFF. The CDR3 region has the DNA TGTGCCAGCAGCTTAAGTAGTGGAAAGTTCGCGAACACCGGGGAGCTGTTTTTT.

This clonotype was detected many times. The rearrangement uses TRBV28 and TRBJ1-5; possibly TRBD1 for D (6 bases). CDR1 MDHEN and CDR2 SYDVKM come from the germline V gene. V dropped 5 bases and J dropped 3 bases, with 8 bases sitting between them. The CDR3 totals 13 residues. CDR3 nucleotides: TGTGCCAGCAGTCGGGACACCAATCAGCCCCAGCATTTT. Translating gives CASSRDTNQPQHF.

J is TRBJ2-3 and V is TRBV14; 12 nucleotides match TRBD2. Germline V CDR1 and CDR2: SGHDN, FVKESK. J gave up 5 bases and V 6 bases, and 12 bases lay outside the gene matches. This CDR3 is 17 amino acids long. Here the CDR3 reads CASRLPRLAGAEDTQYF. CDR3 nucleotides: TGTGCCAGCAGGCTACCCCGACTAGCGGGAGCTGAAGATACGCAGTATTTT. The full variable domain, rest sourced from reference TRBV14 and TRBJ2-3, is EAGVTQFPSHSVIEKGQTVTLRCDPISGHDNLYWYRRVMGKEIKFLLHFVKESKQDESGMPNNRFLAERTGGTYSTLKVQPAELEDSGVYFCASRLPRLAGAEDTQYFGPGTRLTVL.

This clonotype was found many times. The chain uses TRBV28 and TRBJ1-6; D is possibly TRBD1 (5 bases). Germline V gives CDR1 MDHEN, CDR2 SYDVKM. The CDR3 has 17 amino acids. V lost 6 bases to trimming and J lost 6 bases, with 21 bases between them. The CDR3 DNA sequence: TGTGCCAGCAGCACTCGTGGTGCCGGGACGGCTAATTCACCCCTCCACTTT. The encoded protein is CASSTRGAGTANSPLHF.

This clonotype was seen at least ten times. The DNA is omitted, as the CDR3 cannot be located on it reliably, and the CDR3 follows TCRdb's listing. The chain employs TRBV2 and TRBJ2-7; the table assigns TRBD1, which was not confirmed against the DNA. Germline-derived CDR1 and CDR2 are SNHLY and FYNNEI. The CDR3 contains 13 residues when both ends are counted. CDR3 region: CASSDRQLYQQYF.

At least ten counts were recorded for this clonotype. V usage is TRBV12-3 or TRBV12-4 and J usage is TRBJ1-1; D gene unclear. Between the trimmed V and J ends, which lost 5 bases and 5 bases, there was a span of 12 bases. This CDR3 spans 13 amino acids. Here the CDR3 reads CASSPLSGTEAFF. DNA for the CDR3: TGTGCCAGCAGTCCCCTGTCTGGGACTGAAGCTTTCTTT.

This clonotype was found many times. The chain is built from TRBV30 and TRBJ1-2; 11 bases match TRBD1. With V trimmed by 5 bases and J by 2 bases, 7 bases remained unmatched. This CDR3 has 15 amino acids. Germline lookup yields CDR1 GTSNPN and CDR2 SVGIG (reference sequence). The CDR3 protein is CAWGQGAIGNYGYTF. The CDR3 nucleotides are TGTGCCTGGGGACAGGGGGCAATAGGAAACTATGGCTACACCTTC.